This T cell receptor beta chain was obtained from a study of STAT5B mutations in CD4+ large granular lymphocyte leukemia. The germline V and J ends were trimmed by 6 bases and 0 bases, with 9 bases remaining between them. Looked up from germline, CDR1 is LNHDA and CDR2 is SQIVND (reference sequence). The CDR3 spans 14 residues. Sequencing used immunoSEQ multiplex PCR; TCRdb keeps in-frame clones, though not all of them. The profile shows fewer than 40,000 clones, less than 85% of them singletons. This clone was counted only a few times. Its antigen is as yet unknown. The study's findings and limits: Higher CD4+ than CD8+ T-LGLL clonality might reflect small sample size. Top patient clones used TRBV06 genes more often: 8/27 versus 2/35 in controls.

The material sequenced was CD4+ T cells from blood buffy coats. This rearrangement joins TRBV19 to TRBJ1-3; D unclear. The receptor comes from a human donor in good health. The chain's CDR3 is CASRADSSGNTIYF. The CDR3 coding sequence is TGTGCCAGTAGGGCGGACTCCTCTGGAAACACCATATATTTT.